This T cell receptor (beta chain) was obtained from a study of blood T cell repertoires in COVID-19. Study context: PBMCs, B-cell-depleted T cells, or T cells were the source of the cDNA or gDNA that made up the material.

Within 2 weeks of study entry, exposed participants had contacted a PCR-confirmed or clinician-diagnosed COVID-19 case. Clones were read by immunoSEQ multiplex PCR, and TCRdb kept only the in-frame ones, dropping some. The repertoire holds about 350,000 clones, with approximately 91% as singletons. This CDR3 contains 12 residues. Trimming removed 4 bases at V and 4 bases at J, with 8 bases between. Germline assignment: CDR1 MNHEY and CDR2 SMNVEV (reference sequence). The TCR comes from a woman aged 30 to 39 who had been exposed to COVID-19. The V and J genes are TRBV27 and TRBJ2-7, with D possibly being TRBD1 (5 bases). Sequenced material: PBMCs or T cells enriched from blood (not recorded which). CDR3 protein: CASSSQGYEQYF. CDR3 in DNA: TGTGCCAGCAGTTCCCAGGGTTACGAGCAGTACTTC.